This is a list of T cell receptor beta chains from one sample in a study of PD-1 blockade in classical Hodgkin lymphoma. Assay used: immunoSEQ multiplex PCR; TCRdb lists only in-frame clones, some missing. The sample lists a few thousand clones, approximately 66% occurring once. The material sequenced was peripheral blood mononuclear cells (PBMCs), taken before the second cycle of nivolumab. The receptors originated from a human donor with classical Hodgkin lymphoma. CDR3s include the opening cysteine and the closing phenylalanine or tryptophan. Fields, in order: D gene, J gene, V gene, CDR3 protein. A D gene is named only where the DNA matches it firmly.

. TRBJ1-3 TRBV7-8 CASREWGIGGNTIYF
TRBD2 TRBJ2-2 TRBV9 CASAKRDENTGELFF
. TRBJ1-5 TRBV19 CASSEWEGGDQPQHF
. TRBJ2-3 TRBV6-5 CASASRRTDTQYF
. TRBJ2-5 TRBV7-3 CASSGAVLQETQYF
. TRBJ2-2 TRBV29-1 CSVTRDTGELFF
. TRBJ2-2 TRBV7-2 CASSLAPLWEQSTGELFF
. TRBJ2-7 TRBV6-5 CASSYSHDYEQYF
. TRBJ1-4 TRBV5-1 CASSLSGGAANEKLFF
. TRBJ2-1 TRBV9 CASSVDGGRNEQFF
TRBD1 TRBJ1-5 TRBV19 CASSPHLGQGAGQPQHF
TRBD1 TRBJ2-3 TRBV29-1 CSVETRRGPWTDTQYF
. TRBJ1-1 TRBV7-9 CASSLWNTEAFF
. TRBJ2-7 TRBV2 CASSEALGNKGLEQYF
TRBD1 TRBJ2-5 TRBV9 CASSARGQAARETQYF
. TRBJ1-1 TRBV7-2 CASSLGGGALNTEAFF
TRBD2 TRBJ2-1 TRBV19 CASTVTSGSYNEQFF
TRBD1 TRBJ2-7 TRBV27 CASSRTGTGTYEQYF
. TRBJ2-7 TRBV7-6 CASSRNQGLKNEQYF
TRBD1 TRBJ2-5 TRBV7-2 CASSLSHRGIGETQYF
. TRBJ2-2 TRBV7-2 CASSYDFVGELFF
TRBD2 TRBJ2-7 TRBV19 CASSDLAGPYEQYF
TRBD1 TRBJ2-7 TRBV4-1 CASSQATGRPYEQYF
TRBD1 TRBJ2-1 TRBV19 CASSPGGLYNEQFF
. TRBJ2-1 TRBV5-1 CASSSGLGVSQFF
. TRBJ1-5 TRBV19 CASSIGTNQPQHF
. TRBJ1-2 TRBV9 CASSATPKTGLGYTF
. TRBJ1-1 TRBV19 CASSMLRAEAFF
. TRBJ2-1 TRBV5-4 CASSLRTPSSYNEQFF
. TRBJ1-1 TRBV5-4 CASLANIGGTEAFF
. TRBJ2-4 TRBV5-6 CASSFSGVAKNIQYF
. TRBJ2-7 TRBV10-1 CASNQSETGGYEQYF
. TRBJ1-1 TRBV29-1 CSVDVNTEAFF
TRBD1 TRBJ1-2 TRBV18 CASSPRTGEGYGYTF
. TRBJ1-2 TRBV30 CAWSVRGTGASGYTF
. TRBJ1-6 TRBV11-1 CAGADGNNSPLHF
TRBD1 TRBJ1-4 TRBV12-5 CASGNRDRENEKLFF
. TRBJ2-1 TRBV7-9 CASSLRQGGAENEQFF
. TRBJ2-7 TRBV30 CACIGAVEQYF
. TRBJ2-5 TRBV7-9 CASSFRRGLSEETQYF
. TRBJ2-3 TRBV5-1 CASSSLKGQVMGVYTDTQYF
. TRBJ1-5 TRBV10-1 CASRKRGYSNQPQHF
. TRBJ2-7 TRBV7-9 CASSMTYEQYF
. TRBJ2-7 TRBV11-1 CASSLVRGAVSHYEQYF
TRBD2 TRBJ2-7 TRBV7-9 CASSLSLAGDSYEQYF
. TRBJ1-1 TRBV5-4 CASSLSSFGQNTEAFF
TRBD2 TRBJ2-1 TRBV5-4 CASSLGTSGTYNEQFF
TRBD2 TRBJ2-3 TRBV28 CASSQEAGPFTDTQYF
TRBD1 TRBJ2-1 TRBV14 CASSFRFGDRSSYNEQFF
. TRBJ1-3 TRBV6-1 CASSEAHGGSSGNTIYF
TRBD1 TRBJ1-5 TRBV19 CASSISGTDSNQPQHF